The sample holds one count of the clone carrying this T cell receptor beta chain. Antigen: not known. These data originate in a study of shared clonotypes between healthy human individuals. Donation came from healthy HIV-negative adults that had no recent acute infections or vaccinations. Using immunoSEQ multiplex PCR, the repertoire was profiled, and TCRdb retains in-frame clones only, with some absent. The table has roughly 2.5 million clones, 90% to 95% seen once. Germline CDR1 is ENHRY and CDR2 is SYGVKD. The CDR3 has 12 residues. V lost 10 bases to trimming and J lost 5 bases; unmatched junction nucleotides: 5. Study-wide findings and caveats: Clonotypes shared by all four sorted-subset donors had higher generation probabilities than non-shared clonotypes. Larger estimated richness was generally seen in naive subsets than in memory subsets. Rarefaction showed that sequencing of sorted subsets was incomplete (despite large depth).

The V call is TRBV10-3, the J call TRBJ2-7; TRBD1 matches 10 bases. Sequencing used naive CD4+ T cells sorted from blood. This sample's subset: CD45RA+ positively selected. This clonotype originated in a man aged 18 to 29 in good health. The CDR3 DNA sequence: TGTGCCACTCGACAGGGGGCTAACGAGCAGTACTTC. This gives the protein CATRQGANEQYF.